A single sample gave rise to the 3 T cell receptor beta chains below, sequenced in a study of Graves' ophthalmopathy and Graves' hyperthyroidism. Beta-chain TCR CDR3 regions were amplified from RNA transcripts. The library came from an HTBI-primed first-round RT-PCR and a second-round multiplex PCR. TCRdb reanalysed the multiplex PCR reads using MiXCR and keeps one entry per CDR3 protein. This sample has about 400,000 distinct CDR3 sequences, with roughly 21% found just once. Material for sequencing was peripheral blood. These receptors originate from a woman in her late teens or twenties with stable Graves' hyperthyroidism.

This clonotype was detected a few times. The chain is built from TRBV28 and TRBJ2-5; 7 bases are a match to TRBD2. V gave up 3 bases and J gave up 2 bases; unmatched junction bases: 6. This CDR3 is built from 15 residues. CDR1 and CDR2 (germline): MDHEN, SYDVKM. CDR3 protein: CASSFFSSGQETQYF. CDR3 DNA: TGTGCCAGCAGTTTCTTCTCTAGCGGACAAGAGACCCAGTACTTC.

This clonotype was detected ten times or more. The V call is TRBV12-3 or TRBV12-4, the J call TRBJ1-2; tentatively, D is TRBD1 (5 bases). Trimming cost V 1 base and J 4 bases, with 10 bases left between them. This CDR3 comprises 14 residues. CDR3 bases: TGTGCCAGCAGTTTAGTAGACAGTCCCTATGGCTACACCTTC. Its protein is CASSLVDSPYGYTF.

This clonotype occurred many times. The chain joins TRBV12-3 or TRBV12-4 to TRBJ2-2; 7 positions agree with TRBD1. The trim removed 8 bases at V and 1 base at J, leaving 1 base unmatched. The CDR3 is made up of 13 amino acids. The CDR3 DNA follows: TGTGCCAGCCGACAGGGGAACACCGGGGAGCTGTTTTTT. Translating gives CASRQGNTGELFF.